This T cell receptor beta chain was sequenced for a study of blood T cell repertoires in COVID-19. In the study overall: T cells, B-cell-depleted T cells, or PBMCs supplied cDNA or gDNA.

Original analysis: The authors estimated nucleated cell counts from reference gene primer amplification. Profiled with immunoSEQ multiplex PCR; TCRdb holds only in-frame clones, not every one. V and J calls and clone size are given by that table; D and trimming were obtained from the DNA. Of hundreds of thousands of clones listed, 80% to 85% were seen once; the top ten hold 5%. Trimming removed 3 bases at V and 8 bases at J, with 8 bases between. CDR1 and CDR2 (germline): SEHNR, FQNEAQ (reference sequence). The CDR3 is made up of 12 amino acids. This sequence was found in a man in his forties or fifties who had been exposed to COVID-19. Sequences were obtained from PBMCs or T cells enriched from blood (not recorded which). This chain uses TRBV7-9 with TRBJ1-3; D gene uncertain. The chain's CDR3 is CASSLSLDTIYF. CDR3 coding DNA: TGTGCCAGCAGCTTGAGTTTAGACACCATATATTTT.